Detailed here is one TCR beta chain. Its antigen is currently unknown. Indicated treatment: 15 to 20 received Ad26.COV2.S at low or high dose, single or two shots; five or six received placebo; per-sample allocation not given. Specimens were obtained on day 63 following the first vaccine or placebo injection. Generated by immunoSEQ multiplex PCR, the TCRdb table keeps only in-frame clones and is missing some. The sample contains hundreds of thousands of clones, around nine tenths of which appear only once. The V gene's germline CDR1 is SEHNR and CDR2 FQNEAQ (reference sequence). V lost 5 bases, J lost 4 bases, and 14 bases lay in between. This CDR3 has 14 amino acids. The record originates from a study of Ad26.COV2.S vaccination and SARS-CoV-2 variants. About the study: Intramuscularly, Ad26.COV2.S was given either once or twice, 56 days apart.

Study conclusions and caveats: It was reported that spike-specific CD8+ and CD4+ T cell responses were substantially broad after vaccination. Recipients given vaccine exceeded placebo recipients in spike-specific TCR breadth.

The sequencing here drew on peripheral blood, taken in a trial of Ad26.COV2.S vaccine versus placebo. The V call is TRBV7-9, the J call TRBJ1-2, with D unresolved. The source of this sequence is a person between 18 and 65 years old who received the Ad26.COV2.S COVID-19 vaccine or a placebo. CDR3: CASSPDGGPYGYTF. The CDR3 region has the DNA TGTGCCAGCAGCCCAGATGGTGGGCCCTATGGCTACACCTTC. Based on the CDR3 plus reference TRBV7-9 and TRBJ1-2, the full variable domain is DTGVSQNPRHKITKRGQNVTFRCDPISEHNRLYWYRQTLGQGPEFLTYFQNEAQLEKSRLLSDRFSAERPKGSFSTLEIQRTEQGDSAMYLCASSPDGGPYGYTFGSGTRLTVV.